The next 9 T cell receptor beta chains were all read from a single sample in a study of T cells in Graves' hyperthyroidism and ophthalmopathy. Amplified TCR beta CDR3 regions came from RNA transcripts. Carried out on the TCR CDR3, a first-round RT-PCR used the HTBI primer set. Using its own MiXCR run on the multiplex PCR reads, TCRdb lists one record per CDR3 protein. This table has some 740,000 distinct CDR3 sequences, approximately 15% appearing once. Sample: blood. The receptors originated from a woman between 18 and 29 years old with Graves' hyperthyroidism.

This clonotype appeared a few times. The V and J genes are TRBV15 and TRBJ2-1; D is undetermined. Looked up from germline, CDR1 is LNHNV and CDR2 is YYDKDF (reference sequence). This CDR3 comprises 17 residues. V lost 0 bases and J lost 0, with 12 bases in between. CDR3 nucleotides: TGTGCCACCAGCAGAGAATACGGTCCGAGCTCCTACAATGAGCAGTTCTTC. This gives the protein CATSREYGPSSYNEQFF. Together with reference TRBV15 and TRBJ2-1, the CDR3 gives the full variable domain: DAMVIQNPRYQVTQFGKPVTLSCSQTLNHNVMYWYQQKSSQAPKLLFHYYDKDFNNEADTPDNFQSRRPNTSFCFLDIRSPGLGDTAMYLCATSREYGPSSYNEQFFGPGTRLTVL.

This clonotype was detected a few times. The chain is built from TRBV5-8 and TRBJ2-6; no definite D call. Per the germline V gene, CDR1 is SGHTS and CDR2 is YDEGEE. CDR3 length equals 15 residues. Between the trimmed V and J ends, which lost 3 bases and 2 bases, there was a span of 9 bases. CDR3 DNA sequence: TGTGCCAGCAGCTCGTGGGGAACTGGGGCCAACGTCCTGACTTTC. The encoded protein is CASSSWGTGANVLTF.

This clonotype was detected many times. The chain joins TRBV2 to TRBJ2-1; no definite D call. Germline lookup yields CDR1 SNHLY and CDR2 FYNNEI. The CDR3 has 15 amino acids. V lost 0 bases, J lost 6 bases, and 12 bases lay in between. The CDR3 nucleotides are TGTGCCAGCAGTGAAGCGAGGCCGCACCGCAATGAGCAGTTCTTC. This sequence encodes CASSEARPHRNEQFF.

This clonotype was counted many times. This rearrangement joins TRBV30 to TRBJ1-5, with unresolved D. The CDR3 is made up of 15 amino acids. The ends were cut back, 2 bases at V and 5 bases at J, with 16 bases in the middle. Germline V gives CDR1 GTSNPN, CDR2 SVGIG (reference sequence). CDR3 bases: TGTGCCTGGAGTACCCCGGAATGGATTCATCAGCCCCAGCATTTT. Translating gives CAWSTPEWIHQPQHF.

In its sample, this clonotype was seen a few times. The J gene is TRBJ2-7, the V gene TRBV7-9, with 9 bases matching TRBD1. V trimming: 5 bases; J trimming: 7 bases; junction bases outside the gene matches: 15. There are 16 residues in the CDR3. The germline gives CDR1 SEHNR, CDR2 FQNEAQ (reference sequence). CDR3 coding DNA: TGTGCCAGCAGCCCCAAGTCCGGGACAGGGATGGAAGAGCAGTACTTC. As protein: CASSPKSGTGMEEQYF.

This clonotype was recorded at least ten times. This chain joins TRBV28 and TRBJ2-3; 12 bases line up with TRBD1. V was clipped by 1 base and J by 6 bases; unmatched bases: 8. CDR1 and CDR2 (germline): MDHEN, SYDVKM. This CDR3 has 17 residues. This chain's CDR3 is CASSLFWRGTGGDTQYF. In nucleotides, the CDR3 is TGTGCCAGCAGTTTATTCTGGCGGGGGACAGGGGGCGATACGCAGTATTTT.

This clonotype has more than one count but fewer than ten. The chain carries TRBV5-1 and TRBJ2-4; D is unresolved. Deletions cut 4 bases from V and 1 base from J, with 18 bases between. Germline V CDR1 and CDR2: SGHRS, YFSETQ. CDR3 size: 17 residues. The CDR3 DNA reads TGCGCCAGCAGCCAATCTCCCGGAAGTTGGGCCAAAAACATTCAGTACTTC. Amino acid sequence: CASSQSPGSWAKNIQYF.

This clonotype was seen ten or more times. The chain is built from TRBV6-1 and TRBJ2-7; 8 bases line up with TRBD1. The germline V gene has CDR1 MNHNS and CDR2 SASEGT. With 5 bases clipped from V and 1 base from J, the junction kept 19 bases outside the gene matches. CDR3 size: 19 residues. CDR3 bases: TGTGCCAGCAGTTACTCCCCAGGAATGGAGACAGGGGATTCCTACGAGCAGTACTTC. It translates to CASSYSPGMETGDSYEQYF.

This clonotype occurred many times. This chain connects TRBV30 to TRBJ2-1; 7 bases agree with TRBD2. The germline gives CDR1 GTSNPN, CDR2 SVGIG (reference sequence). With V trimmed by 4 bases and J by 10 bases, 4 bases remained unmatched. The CDR3 is 11 residues long. The CDR3 DNA reads TGTGCCTGGAACGGGGGGTCCGAGCAGTTCTTC. It is translated as CAWNGGSEQFF.